Following are 30 T cell receptor beta chains from one sample sequenced in a study of T cell responses to AZD1222 COVID-19 vaccine. This table comes from immunoSEQ multiplex PCR, and its TCRdb copy is limited to in-frame clones, with some not included. The sample lists around 140,000 clones, about nine tenths occurring once. Here the sequenced sample was peripheral blood, taken on day 0 of AZD1222 vaccination. These TCRs come from an adult in good health.

The V gene is TRBV5-1, the J gene TRBJ2-6, with a tentative D call TRBD1 (5 bases). Trimming took off 0 bases at V and 4 bases at J, with 11 bases between the two ends. CDR1 is SGHRS and CDR2 is YFSETQ in the germline V gene. The CDR3 length is 16 residues. Here the CDR3 reads CASSLVVGLGANVLTF. The CDR3 nucleotides are TGCGCCAGCAGCTTGGTTGTGGGGCTCGGGGCCAACGTCCTGACTTTC.

This chain joins TRBV27 and TRBJ2-1; TRBD1 or TRBD2 may be the D gene (5 bases each). Germline V gene data show CDR1 as MNHEY and CDR2 as SMNVEV (reference sequence). CDR3 size: 16 residues. The V end lost 6 bases, the J end lost 5 bases, and 20 bases lay between the germline ends. The DNA for the CDR3 is TGTGCCAGCAGCCCTGTAGCCCCACAGGAGGACAATGAGCAGTTCTTC. It is translated as CASSPVAPQEDNEQFF.

V is TRBV2 and J is TRBJ2-5; D not certain. This CDR3 is 14 amino acids long. Germline V lookup: CDR1 SNHLY, CDR2 FYNNEI. Trimming stripped 1 base from V and 1 base from J, with 7 bases between. The CDR3 DNA follows: TGTGCCAGCAGTGAAGTAGTCGTCCAAGAGACCCAGTACTTC. Translating it yields CASSEVVVQETQYF.

Written as DNA, the CDR3 is TGTGCCACCCGAAGGACAGGGAGTTACGAGCAGTACTTC. This codes for CATRRTGSYEQYF. The chain joins TRBV19 to TRBJ2-7, with TRBD1 matching 8 bases. The CDR3 contains 13 residues. The germline V gene encodes CDR1 LNHDA and CDR2 SQIVND (reference sequence). V gave up 10 bases and J gave up 4 bases; unmatched junction bases: 9.

This chain links TRBV30 with TRBJ1-5; D is uncertain. The CDR3 spans 13 residues. Per the germline V gene, CDR1 is GTSNPN and CDR2 is SVGIG (reference sequence). V was clipped by 3 bases and J by 4 bases, with 10 bases between them. This chain's CDR3 is CAWSAGINQPQHF. CDR3 coding DNA: TGTGCCTGGAGCGCCGGTATTAATCAGCCCCAGCATTTT.

The chain joins TRBV7-3 to TRBJ2-2, with D possibly being TRBD2 (6 bases). The CDR3 totals 13 residues. Looked up from germline, CDR1 is SGHTA and CDR2 is FQGTGA. Trimming pared 2 bases from V and 7 bases from J, leaving 8 bases between. CDR3 in DNA: TGTGCCAGCAGCTTAGGAGGGTACGGGGAGCTGTTTTTT. Its translation is CASSLGGYGELFF.

CDR3 bases: TGTGCCAGTAGTATAAACCGACAGAACACCGGGGAGCTGTTTTTT. Translating gives CASSINRQNTGELFF. The gene calls are TRBV19 and TRBJ2-2; D is unclear. The V end lost 2 bases, the J end lost 1 base, and 8 bases lay between the germline ends. Per the germline V gene, CDR1 is LNHDA and CDR2 is SQIVND (reference sequence). This CDR3 spans 15 amino acids.

The rearrangement uses TRBV6-2 or TRBV6-3 and TRBJ1-5; D is ambiguous. The germline V gene has CDR1 MNHEY and CDR2 SVGEGT. The CDR3 extends over 15 amino acids. V gave up 4 bases and J gave up 1 base, with 11 bases separating them. The CDR3 DNA reads TGTGCCAGCAGTTCGTATTTGGCAAGCAATCAGCCCCAGCATTTT. Protein: CASSSYLASNQPQHF.

This clone was observed a few times. J is TRBJ1-2 and V is TRBV7-2; D is undetermined. This CDR3 is 12 amino acids long. Germline-derived CDR1 and CDR2 are SGHTA and FQGNSA. The V and J ends lost 3 bases and 8 bases respectively, with 10 bases between them. The CDR3 protein is CASSLSGYGYTF. In DNA form, the CDR3 reads TGTGCCAGCAGCTTGTCCGGGTACGGCTACACCTTC.

J is TRBJ2-2 and V is TRBV11-3, with D uncertain. The CDR3 extends over 13 amino acids. The germline CDR1 and CDR2 sequences are SGHNT and YENEEA. Trimming took 0 bases from V and 6 from J, leaving 5 bases between them. The DNA for the CDR3 is TGTGCCAGCAGCTTAGATCAGGCCGGGGAGCTGTTTTTT. Its translation is CASSLDQAGELFF.

A single count supports this clone. The chain combines TRBV4-2 with TRBJ1-1, with 8 bases that match TRBD1. Germline assignment: CDR1 LGHNA and CDR2 YNFKEQ. J was trimmed by 4 bases and V by 0 bases; bases with no gene match: 10. The CDR3 contains 17 residues. In DNA, the CDR3 is TGTGCCAGCAGCCAAGATGGACAGGGACAAGGGTTCACTGAAGCTTTCTTT. This codes for CASSQDGQGQGFTEAFF.

V and J are TRBV5-1 and TRBJ2-7; tentative D call: TRBD2 (5 bases). CDR3 length: 15 amino acids. Trimming took off 4 bases at V and 0 bases at J, with 14 bases between the two ends. The germline CDR1 and CDR2 sequences are SGHRS and YFSETQ. CDR3 sequence: CASSLGLWSSYEQYF. The CDR3 DNA reads as TGCGCCAGCAGCCTCGGACTTTGGAGCTCCTACGAGCAGTACTTC. The entire variable domain, with the rest obtained from reference TRBV5-1 and TRBJ2-7, is as follows: KAGVTQTPRYLIKTRGQQVTLSCSPISGHRSVSWYQQTPGQGLQFLFEYFSETQRNKGNFPGRFSGRQFSNSRSEMNVSTLELGDSALYLCASSLGLWSSYEQYFGPGTRLTVT.

The genes are TRBV4-2 and TRBJ1-1; D ambiguous. V was cut by 1 base and J by 6 bases, with 18 bases left in between. The germline gives CDR1 LGHNA, CDR2 YNFKEQ. The length of the CDR3 is 16 residues. The CDR3 sequence: CASSQAGVVIPAEAFF. CDR3 coding DNA: TGTGCCAGCAGCCAAGCCGGGGTAGTAATCCCTGCTGAAGCTTTCTTT.

The chain is built from TRBV5-4 and TRBJ2-5; maybe TRBD2 (6 bases). The CDR3 length is 13 residues. Per the germline V gene, CDR1 is SGHNT and CDR2 is YYREEE (reference sequence). V was clipped by 2 bases and J by 2 bases, with 7 bases between them. The CDR3 region is CASSFGRQETQYF. In DNA, the CDR3 is TGTGCCAGCAGCTTCGGGAGACAAGAGACCCAGTACTTC.

Concerning this clone itself: One end of the junction is discordant with germline, which a read error may explain. The chain uses TRBV6-5 and TRBJ2-2; TRBD2 agrees at 7 bases. The germline gives CDR1 MNHEY, CDR2 SVGAGI. The CDR3 is 15 residues long. The CDR3 sequence: CANSRLAENTGELFF. The CDR3 DNA sequence: TGTGCCAACAGTAGACTAGCCGAAAACACCGGGGAGCTGTTTTTT.

This clone was detected only once. This sequence joins TRBV12-3 or TRBV12-4 and TRBJ1-2; 7 nucleotides agree with TRBD1. J lost 5 bases, V lost 5 bases, and 2 bases had no gene match. This CDR3 region has 12 residues. Here the CDR3 reads CASSMTGYGYTF. The CDR3, as DNA: TGTGCCAGCAGTATGACAGGGTATGGCTACACCTTC.

The genes are TRBV15 and TRBJ2-1; D not certain. Germline-derived CDR1 and CDR2 are LNHNV and YYDKDF (reference sequence). Between the trimmed V and J ends, which lost 6 bases and 0 bases, there was a span of 12 bases. This CDR3 has 15 residues. The CDR3 region is CATSQTPNSYNEQFF. In nucleotides, the CDR3 is TGTGCCACCAGTCAGACTCCAAACTCCTACAATGAGCAGTTCTTC.

This clone was counted between two and nine times. The chain recombines TRBV4-2 with TRBJ2-6, with D tentatively TRBD2 (5 bases). Germline CDR1 LGHNA, CDR2 YNFKEQ. The CDR3 extends over 19 amino acids. Trimming took 1 base from V and 0 from J, leaving 16 bases between them. CDR3 region: CASSQAGLAVYSGANVLTF. In nucleotides, the CDR3 is TGTGCCAGCAGCCAAGCTGGCCTAGCCGTATACTCTGGGGCCAACGTCCTGACTTTC.

The chain links TRBV11-2 to TRBJ2-2; D not certain. With 4 bases removed from V and 0 bases from J, the gap between germline ends came to 15 bases. Germline CDR1 is SGHAT and CDR2 is FQNNGV. The CDR3 runs to 17 residues. CDR3 loop: CASSSQTQGSNTGELFF. For the CDR3, the DNA is TGTGCCAGCAGCTCCCAGACCCAAGGGTCGAACACCGGGGAGCTGTTTTTT.

This clone was detected once. The V and J genes are TRBV24-1 and TRBJ1-4, with TRBD1 as a possible D gene (6 bases). CDR1 and CDR2 from the germline V gene are KGHDR and SFDVKD. The V end lost 0 bases, the J end lost 3 bases, and 16 bases lay between the germline ends. The CDR3 covers 18 residues. The CDR3 DNA sequence: TGTGCCACCAGTGATTTGTGGGGGGGGCAGGTTGCTAATGAAAAACTGTTTTTT. Translating gives CATSDLWGGQVANEKLFF.

This chain joins TRBV19 and TRBJ1-4; TRBD1 is a possible D gene (5 bases). Trimming left V 4 bases short and J 7 bases short, with 19 bases between. CDR1 is LNHDA and CDR2 is SQIVND in the germline V gene (reference sequence). The CDR3 runs 16 residues. Here the CDR3 reads CASSTLFRAGSEKLFF. Here the CDR3 DNA reads TGTGCCAGTAGTACACTCTTCAGGGCGGGTAGTGAAAAACTGTTTTTT.

This clone was counted between two and nine times. The chain joins TRBV29-1 to TRBJ2-3; no definite D call. Germline CDR1 and CDR2: SQVTM and ANQGSEA. CDR3 length equals 12 residues. Trimming shortened V by 4 bases and J by 1 base, and 6 bases separated the two germline ends. CDR3 in amino acids: CSVGFGTDTQYF. The DNA for the CDR3 is TGCAGCGTTGGATTCGGCACAGATACGCAGTATTTT.

This rearrangement joins TRBV6-5 to TRBJ1-4, with D uncertain. The CDR3 is 14 amino acids. Looked up from germline, CDR1 is MNHEY and CDR2 is SVGAGI. V lost 5 bases, J lost 0 bases, and 7 bases lay in between. The CDR3 sequence: CASSRTATNEKLFF. CDR3 DNA sequence: TGTGCCAGCAGTCGGACGGCAACTAATGAAAAACTGTTTTTT.

This chain connects TRBV6-1 to TRBJ2-1, with 11 bases aligning to TRBD2. The CDR3 spans 17 residues. The V gene end was trimmed by 2 bases and the J gene end by 3 bases; junction bases not matched to a gene: 6. Germline CDR1 and CDR2: MNHNS and SASEGT. CDR3 residues: CASSERRLAGLYNEQFF. As DNA, the CDR3 is TGTGCCAGCAGTGAAAGGAGACTAGCGGGGCTCTACAATGAGCAGTTCTTC.

The chain couples TRBV25-1 to TRBJ1-4, with D perhaps TRBD1 (6 bases). The length of the CDR3 is 14 residues. Germline V gene lookup returns CDR1 MGHDK and CDR2 SYGVNS. V was pared by 8 bases and J by 5 bases, with 15 bases between. The CDR3 region has the DNA TGTGCCAGCGGGGTGACAGGCGCCAATGAAAAACTGTTTTTT. Its translation: CASGVTGANEKLFF.

The chain couples TRBV27 to TRBJ2-3; a weak D match, TRBD1 (6 bases). There are 14 residues in the CDR3. Germline lookup yields CDR1 MNHEY and CDR2 SMNVEV (reference sequence). The ends were cut back, 3 bases at V and 2 bases at J, with 9 bases in the middle. The DNA of the CDR3 is TGTGCCAGCAGTTTCGGACAGAACACAGATACGCAGTATTTT. Encoded protein: CASSFGQNTDTQYF.

This chain connects TRBV5-1 to TRBJ1-2; unclear D gene. This CDR3 is built from 15 residues. The V end was cut by 4 bases, the J end by 0 bases, with 13 bases between. Germline CDR1 SGHRS, CDR2 YFSETQ. For the CDR3, the DNA is TGCGCCAGCAGCACAATACCGGGAGCTAACTATGGCTACACCTTC. Protein sequence: CASSTIPGANYGYTF.

The chain recombines TRBV28 with TRBJ1-5; 9 positions match TRBD1. The V and J ends lost 8 bases and 1 base, in that order; junction bases with no gene match: 9. CDR1 MDHEN and CDR2 SYDVKM come from the germline V gene. The length of the CDR3 is 16 residues. In DNA, the CDR3 is TGTGCCAGCCGGGGACAGGGAAAATTGAGCAATCAGCCCCAGCATTTT. Protein product: CASRGQGKLSNQPQHF.

J is TRBJ2-1 and V is TRBV27; 10 bases agree with TRBD2. Looked up from germline, CDR1 is MNHEY and CDR2 is SMNVEV (reference sequence). The CDR3 sequence is 14 residues long. The ends lost 2 bases at V and 10 bases at J; junction bases unmatched: 5. CDR3: CASSLSGGAGEQFF. DNA of the CDR3: TGTGCCAGCAGTTTAAGCGGGGGGGCGGGAGAGCAGTTCTTC.

This sequence joins TRBV5-1 and TRBJ1-3; D gene unclear. This CDR3 contains 16 residues. Trimming cost V 3 bases and J 7 bases, with 20 bases left between them. Looked up from germline, CDR1 is SGHRS and CDR2 is YFSETQ. The chain's CDR3 is CASSSSPRDHGNTIYF. CDR3 coding DNA: TGCGCCAGCAGCTCGAGCCCCCGTGACCACGGGAACACCATATATTTT.